This TCR beta chain is from a study of beta chain features in type 1 diabetes. Study in general: Summed over all samples, the examined sorted cells came to some 99 million. The study's findings and limits: For Type 1 diabetes patients, all four CD4+ subsets carried TCRB CDR3s that were moderately but significantly shorter.

Trimming removed 0 bases at V and 2 bases at J, with 14 bases between. The CDR3 has 17 amino acids. The germline CDR1 and CDR2 sequences are LGHNA and YSLEER. This clone was recorded many times. Its target is unknown. All of the isolated RNA was reverse transcribed, so expressed TCRB transcripts were sequenced. TCRdb's copy holds only in-frame clones and misses some; the assay was immunoSEQ multiplex PCR. Counted here are 120,000 or so clones, approximately 15% occurring once; the ten biggest clones make up 2% to 3%. Sequenced material: central memory CD4+ T cells from blood. V gene TRBV4-3 combines with J gene TRBJ2-1; D is perhaps TRBD2 (6 bases). The receptor was derived from a man aged 18 to 29 with type 1 diabetes. CDR3 region: CASSQDWAGTAYNEQFF. DNA of the CDR3: TGCGCCAGCAGCCAAGATTGGGCCGGGACTGCCTACAATGAGCAGTTCTTC.